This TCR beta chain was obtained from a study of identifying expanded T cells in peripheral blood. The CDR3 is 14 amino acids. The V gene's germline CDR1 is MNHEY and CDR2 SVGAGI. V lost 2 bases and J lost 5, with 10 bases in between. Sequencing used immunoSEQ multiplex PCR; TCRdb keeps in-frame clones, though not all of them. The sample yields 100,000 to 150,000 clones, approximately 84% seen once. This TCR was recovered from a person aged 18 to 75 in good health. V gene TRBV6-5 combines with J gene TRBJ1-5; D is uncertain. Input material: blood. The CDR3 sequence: CASSYGQRDQPQHF. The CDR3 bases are TGTGCCAGCAGTTACGGGCAGAGGGATCAGCCCCAGCATTTT.